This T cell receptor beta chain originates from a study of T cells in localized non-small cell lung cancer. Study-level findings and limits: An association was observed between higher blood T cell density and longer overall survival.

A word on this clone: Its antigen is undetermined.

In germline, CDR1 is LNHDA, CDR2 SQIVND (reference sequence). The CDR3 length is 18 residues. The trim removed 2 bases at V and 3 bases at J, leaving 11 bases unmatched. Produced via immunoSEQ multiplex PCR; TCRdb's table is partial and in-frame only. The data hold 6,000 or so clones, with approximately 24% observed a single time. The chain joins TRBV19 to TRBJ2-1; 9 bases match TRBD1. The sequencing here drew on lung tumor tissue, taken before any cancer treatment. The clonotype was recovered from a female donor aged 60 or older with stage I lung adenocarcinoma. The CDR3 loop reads CASSISGRWTGDYNEQFF. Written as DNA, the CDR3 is TGTGCCAGTAGTATATCGGGAAGGTGGACAGGGGACTACAATGAGCAGTTCTTC.